This T cell receptor (beta chain) was captured in a study of T cells in Graves' hyperthyroidism and ophthalmopathy. About the study: Peripheral blood was secured at the point of initial diagnosis, before any treatment. Overall study findings and caveats: Ophthalmopathy was told apart from stable hyperthyroidism by a 13 V-J model. Model predictions of ophthalmopathy came a median around 6.5 months before onset.

Ophthalmopathy patients showed a Clinical Activity Score of at least 3, NOSPECS grade of at least 4 and duration under 3 months. RNA transcripts yielded amplified TCR beta CDR3 regions. Carried out on the TCR CDR3, a first-round RT-PCR used the HTBI primer set. In TCRdb, the multiplex PCR reads were re-called with MiXCR into one record per CDR3 protein. The sample has about 400,000 distinct CDR3 sequences, 14% to 15% seen once; the top ten hold roughly 13%. In this sample, this clonotype turned up many times. Its antigen is unknown. Trimming took off 3 bases at V and 1 base at J, with 3 bases between the two ends. The CDR3 has 12 residues.

The receptor was isolated from a man aged 18 to 35 with Graves' ophthalmopathy. Sequencing was done on a sample of blood. The chain employs TRBV12-3 or TRBV12-4 and TRBJ1-1; D gene uncertain. This CDR3 reads CASSLANTEAFF. CDR3 coding DNA: TGTGCCAGCAGTTTGGCGAACACTGAAGCTTTCTTT.